Following are 18 T cell receptor beta chains from one sample sequenced in a study of blood T cell repertoires in COVID-19. Sequencing was performed with immunoSEQ multiplex PCR; in TCRdb, only in-frame clones are kept and a portion is missing. The sample lists under 45,000 clones, 86% occurring once. Source material: peripheral blood. These receptors all come from a man between 40 and 49 years old with active COVID-19.

CDR3 sequence reads: CATSGGSAYSNQPQHF. DNA of the CDR3: TGTGCCACCAGTGGAGGCAGCGCCTATAGCAATCAGCCCCAGCATTTT. The rearrangement links TRBV24-1 to TRBJ1-5; no reliable D call. The CDR3 spans 16 residues. Trimming stripped 5 bases from V and 0 bases from J, with 13 bases between. Germline V gives CDR1 KGHDR, CDR2 SFDVKD.

The rearrangement links TRBV4-1 to TRBJ2-1, with TRBD2 matching 13 bases. The CDR3 consists of 16 residues. V was pared by 4 bases and J by 7 bases, with 7 bases of the junction left unmatched. Germline CDR1 MGHRA, CDR2 YSYEKL. The DNA for the CDR3 is TGCGCCAGCAGCCCCTTTTGGACTAGCGGGGGAAATGAGCAGTTCTTC. Residues: CASSPFWTSGGNEQFF.

The chain joins TRBV27 to TRBJ2-7; 7 bases line up with TRBD2. V lost 7 bases to trimming and J lost 6 bases; unmatched junction nucleotides: 6. CDR1 MNHEY and CDR2 SMNVEV come from the germline V gene (reference sequence). The CDR3 extends over 12 amino acids. The CDR3, as DNA: TGTGCCAGCACCAATGGGGGGGGCGAGCAGTACTTC. Amino acid sequence: CASTNGGGEQYF.

The rearrangement links TRBV7-9 to TRBJ2-7; D is uncertain. V dropped 3 bases and J dropped 4 bases, with 7 bases sitting between them. The CDR3 length is 12 residues. Germline CDR1 reads SEHNR; CDR2 reads FQNEAQ (reference sequence). The CDR3 sequence: CASSLSQYEQYF. The CDR3 nucleotides read TGTGCCAGCAGCTTGAGTCAATACGAGCAGTACTTC.

The chain uses TRBV9 and TRBJ2-1, with D possibly TRBD2 on 6 matching bases. Germline CDR1 SGDLS, CDR2 YYNGEE. This CDR3 region has 15 residues. V was trimmed by 3 bases and J by 3 bases, leaving 13 bases between them. CDR3 bases: TGTGCCAGCAGCGCCAGAGCGGACTACTACAATGAGCAGTTCTTC. It specifies CASSARADYYNEQFF.

The chain carries TRBV7-3 and TRBJ1-4, with 7 bases fitting TRBD1. CDR3 length: 16 amino acids. The V gene end was trimmed by 2 bases and the J gene end by 8 bases; junction bases not matched to a gene: 11. CDR1 SGHTA and CDR2 FQGTGA come from the germline V gene. CDR3 DNA sequence: TGTGCCAGCAGCTTATTTTCCCGCCAGGGGGAAGAAAAACTGTTTTTT. Translation gives CASSLFSRQGEEKLFF.

J is TRBJ2-4 and V is TRBV27; D is undetermined. V shed 0 bases and J shed 0 bases, with 12 bases lying between them. Germline V CDR1 and CDR2: MNHEY, SMNVEV (reference sequence). This CDR3 has 17 residues. CDR3 in amino acids: CASSLSRQIVAKNIQYF. As DNA, the CDR3 is TGTGCCAGCAGTTTATCGCGGCAGATAGTAGCCAAAAACATTCAGTACTTC.

The chain uses TRBV12-3 or TRBV12-4 and TRBJ2-1, with TRBD2 matching over 7 bases. The CDR3 spans 13 residues. The V gene end was trimmed by 3 bases and the J gene end by 7 bases; junction bases not matched to a gene: 3. The CDR3 sequence is CASSLGGLNEQFF. The CDR3 DNA reads TGTGCCAGCAGTTTGGGAGGGCTTAATGAGCAGTTCTTC.

The V and J genes are TRBV18 and TRBJ2-2; 11 bases map to TRBD1. V shed 4 bases, J shed 1 base, and the junction held 5 bases outside the gene matches. The CDR3 sequence is 17 residues long. Germline CDR1 reads KGHSH; CDR2 reads LQKENI. CDR3 region: CASSRTGGFMNTGELFF. In DNA form, the CDR3 reads TGTGCCAGCTCACGGACAGGGGGCTTCATGAACACCGGGGAGCTGTTTTTT.

V and J are TRBV10-1 and TRBJ2-7; a weak D match, TRBD2 (6 bases). Trimming cost V 3 bases and J 7 bases, with 13 bases left between them. Germline CDR1 is WNHNN and CDR2 is SYGVQD (reference sequence). The length of the CDR3 is 13 residues. The CDR3 coding sequence is TGCGCCAGCAGTGACTCCGCGGGATATGAGCAGTACTTC. As protein: CASSDSAGYEQYF.

The chain carries TRBV6-5 and TRBJ1-2; 7 bases are shared with TRBD1. The CDR3 covers 13 residues. The junction had 3 bases not matched to a gene; V was cut back by 7 bases and J by 1 base. Germline CDR1 MNHEY, CDR2 SVGAGI. CDR3 protein: CASTRDSNYGYTF. The CDR3 coding sequence is TGTGCCAGCACCCGGGACAGTAACTATGGCTACACCTTC.

V and J are TRBV19 and TRBJ2-5; D unresolved. Per the germline V gene, CDR1 is LNHDA and CDR2 is SQIVND (reference sequence). The CDR3 is 15 amino acids. The V end was cut by 1 base, the J end by 5 bases, with 14 bases between. The CDR3 DNA reads as TGTGCCAGTAGTATAGTAGACCTCCTCGGGGAGACCCAGTACTTC. Translating gives CASSIVDLLGETQYF.

The chain recombines TRBV19 with TRBJ2-7; no reliable D call. Germline values: CDR1 LNHDA, CDR2 SQIVND (reference sequence). The V end was cut by 10 bases, the J end by 1 base, with 17 bases between. The CDR3 is 14 residues long. This chain's CDR3 is CATRQALHSYEQYF. CDR3 bases: TGTGCCACCCGGCAGGCACTCCATTCCTACGAGCAGTACTTC.

This clone has just a few counts. The chain links TRBV5-6 to TRBJ2-1; 10 nucleotides agree with TRBD2. The CDR3 is made up of 16 amino acids. Germline assignment: CDR1 SGHDT and CDR2 YYEEEE. The V segment lost 3 bases and the J segment 0 bases; nucleotides outside the gene matches: 3. The CDR3 sequence: CASSSWTSGSYNEQFF. The CDR3 DNA is TGTGCCAGCAGCTCGTGGACTAGCGGCTCCTACAATGAGCAGTTCTTC.

This clone was seen a single time. The chain carries TRBV19 and TRBJ2-3; a weak D match, TRBD2 (6 bases). Germline-derived CDR1 and CDR2 are LNHDA and SQIVND (reference sequence). With 3 bases removed from V and 0 bases from J, the gap between germline ends came to 10 bases. The CDR3 sequence is 15 residues long. The CDR3 coding sequence is TGTGCCAGTAGTATGAGCGGGCCTAGCACAGATACGCAGTATTTT. Translated: CASSMSGPSTDTQYF.

V gene TRBV5-1 combines with J gene TRBJ2-3; D possibly corresponds to TRBD1 (8 bases). Germline loops: CDR1 SGHRS, CDR2 YFSETQ. The V gene lost 1 base and the J gene lost 6 bases, with 15 bases spanning the gap. This CDR3 has 15 residues. In DNA, the CDR3 is TGCGCCAGCAGCTTGAGACAGGGGAGGGACGATACGCAGTATTTT. It yields the protein CASSLRQGRDDTQYF.

The gene calls are TRBV7-8 and TRBJ2-7; 10 nucleotides match TRBD2. Germline V gene lookup returns CDR1 SGHVS and CDR2 FQNEAQ. The V segment lost 4 bases and the J segment 5 bases; nucleotides outside the gene matches: 11. The CDR3 loop spans 16 amino acids. The CDR3, as DNA: TGTGCCAGCAGCTCCCCCTGGACTAGCGGCACCGACGAGCAGTACTTC. It encodes CASSSPWTSGTDEQYF.

The J gene is TRBJ1-1, the V gene TRBV5-1; D unresolved. This CDR3 has 14 residues. Germline V gene sequence: CDR1 SGHRS, CDR2 YFSETQ. Trimming cost V 2 bases and J 0 bases, with 8 bases left between them. The CDR3 nucleotides are TGCGCCAGCAGCTTTGCCGGTTTGAACACTGAAGCTTTCTTT. This translates into CASSFAGLNTEAFF. Full variable domain (missing parts from reference TRBV5-1 and TRBJ1-1): KAGVTQTPRYLIKTRGQQVTLSCSPISGHRSVSWYQQTPGQGLQFLFEYFSETQRNKGNFPGRFSGRQFSNSRSEMNVSTLELGDSALYLCASSFAGLNTEAFFGQGTRLTVV.